This T cell receptor beta chain is from a study of regulatory T cells in long-lasting Graves disease. The overall study: Graves' patients, newly diagnosed, had taken antithyroid drugs under 3 months. Study-wide findings and caveats: Graves' patients with persistent disease showed TCR diversity lower than patients newly diagnosed. Persistent cases favored TRBV28, TRBJ1-2 and TRBJ2-5.

Time point denoted: newly diagnosed GD, antithyroid drugs for less than 3 months. RNA isolated from PBMCs was used to make the TCR library. Patients all came to the study from an endocrinology department in Xi'an, China. Trimming removed 1 base at V and 7 bases at J, with 8 bases between. Germline CDR1 reads SGHAT; CDR2 reads FQNNGV. The CDR3 is made up of 13 amino acids. This clonotype was detected ten times or more. The antigen remains undetermined. Arm-PCR with iRepertoire HTBI primers amplified the CDR3 regions for these TCR beta libraries. MiXCR, applied by TCRdb to the multiplex PCR reads, yields one record per CDR3 protein. Among fewer than 350,000 distinct CDR3 sequences listed, over 15% were seen once.

The sample was peripheral blood mononuclear cells (PBMCs), taken at new diagnosis, from a patient treated with antithyroid drugs. The source of this sequence is a female donor with Graves disease. The chain recombines TRBV11-2 with TRBJ2-1; D is perhaps TRBD2 (6 bases). The CDR3 reads CASSLGGENEQFF. As DNA, the CDR3 is TGTGCCAGCAGCTTAGGGGGGGAGAATGAGCAGTTCTTC.